The present T cell receptor beta chain was sequenced within a study of blood T cells in healthy people across ages. Study conclusions and caveats: Naive T cell percentage showed a strong correlation with the diversity of TCR beta. When set beside aged donors, long-lived donors presented more naive CD4+ cells and higher diversity.

The CDR3 length is 14 residues. Germline trimming cut 5 bases from V and 5 bases from J; bases unmatched to any gene: 5. Germline V lookup: CDR1 MNHEY, CDR2 SMNVEV (reference sequence). Points on this clonotype: As yet, its antigen is unknown.

Sample-barcoded 5' priming and a J-beta primer mix drove a second PCR of roughly 7 to 11 cycles. Each cDNA molecule, via a template-switch adaptor with 12 random nucleotides, was tagged. From each sample, at least 2.5 million paired-end reads containing CDR3 were obtained. TCRdb ran MiXCR on the 5' RACE reads and lists one entry per CDR3 protein. The data show about 1.4 million distinct CDR3 sequences, with roughly 64% seen just once and 6.5% to 8% held by the top ten. This clonotype originated in a young man in good health. The sample consisted of blood. The chain recombines TRBV27 with TRBJ2-7; 11 bases match TRBD2. The CDR3 coding sequence is TGTGCCAGCAGTGTAGCGGGAGGGCCAGACGAGCAGTACTTC. Protein product: CASSVAGGPDEQYF.